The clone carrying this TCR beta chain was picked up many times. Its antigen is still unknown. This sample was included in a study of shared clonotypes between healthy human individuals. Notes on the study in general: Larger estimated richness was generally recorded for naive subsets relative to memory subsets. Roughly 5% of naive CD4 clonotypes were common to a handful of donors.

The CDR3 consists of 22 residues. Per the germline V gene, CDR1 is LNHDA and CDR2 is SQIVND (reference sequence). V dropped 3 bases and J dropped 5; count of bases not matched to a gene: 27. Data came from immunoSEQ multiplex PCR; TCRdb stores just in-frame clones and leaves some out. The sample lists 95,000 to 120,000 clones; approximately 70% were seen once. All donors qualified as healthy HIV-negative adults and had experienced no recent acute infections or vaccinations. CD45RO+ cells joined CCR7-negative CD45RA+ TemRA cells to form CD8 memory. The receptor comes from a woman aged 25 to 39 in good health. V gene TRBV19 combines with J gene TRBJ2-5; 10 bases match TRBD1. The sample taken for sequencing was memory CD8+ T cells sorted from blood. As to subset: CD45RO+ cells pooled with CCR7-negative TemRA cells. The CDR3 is CASSIWVLRTGGSPLPWETQYF. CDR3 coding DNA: TGTGCCAGTAGTATTTGGGTTTTACGGACAGGGGGGTCCCCCCTACCTTGGGAGACCCAGTACTTC.